These T cell receptor beta chains were read from a single sample in a study of T cell clones after liver transplantation. Produced via immunoSEQ multiplex PCR; TCRdb's table is partial and in-frame only. The repertoire holds tens of thousands of clones, with more than 90% as singletons. This specimen was CD4+ T cells from blood, taken before liver transplant. These receptors were collected from a human donor who received a liver transplant. CDR3s leave out the opening cysteine and the closing phenylalanine or tryptophan.

v_gene: TRBV7-2; j_gene: TRBJ1-2; CDR3aa: ASSQTGVRYT
v_gene: TRBV7-8; j_gene: TRBJ2-7; CDR3aa: ASSLEDEGWPYEQY
v_gene: TRBV25-1; j_gene: TRBJ2-7; CDR3aa: ASSDSVTGRAY
v_gene: TRBV5-4; j_gene: TRBJ2-7; CDR3aa: ASSATVAGQNRQY
v_gene: TRBV2; j_gene: TRBJ1-1; CDR3aa: ASSLDRVQEAF
v_gene: TRBV28; j_gene: TRBJ2-5; CDR3aa: ASRGSVQGPRKTQY
v_gene: TRBV7-2; j_gene: TRBJ2-7; CDR3aa: ASSLAFGGSYEQY
v_gene: TRBV7-6; j_gene: TRBJ2-3; CDR3aa: ASSSTPPPKSTDTQY
v_gene: TRBV27; j_gene: TRBJ2-5; CDR3aa: SPKTQY
v_gene: TRBV14; j_gene: TRBJ2-3; CDR3aa: ASSPQGQLNTQY
v_gene: TRBV7-3; j_gene: TRBJ2-3; CDR3aa: ASSPQGGHTQY
v_gene: TRBV2; j_gene: TRBJ2-7; CDR3aa: ASLRDTSYEQY
v_gene: TRBV28; j_gene: TRBJ2-7; CDR3aa: ASSFRTGFSSSYEQY
v_gene: TRBV11-3; j_gene: TRBJ2-1; CDR3aa: ASSLEGPEEQF
v_gene: TRBV5-6; j_gene: TRBJ2-7; CDR3aa: ASSVGTSGIYEQY
v_gene: TRBV9; j_gene: TRBJ1-1; CDR3aa: ASSVKANTEAF
v_gene: TRBV30; j_gene: TRBJ1-1; CDR3aa: AWSSLNTEAF
v_gene: TRBV11-3; j_gene: TRBJ2-4; CDR3aa: ASSPGRTRNIQY
v_gene: TRBV10-3; j_gene: TRBJ1-2; CDR3aa: AISMDSLGNGYT
v_gene: TRBV19; j_gene: TRBJ1-1; CDR3aa: ASSPHRENTEAF
v_gene: TRBV10-3; j_gene: TRBJ1-3; CDR3aa: AIRPDNSGNTIY
v_gene: TRBV12-5; j_gene: TRBJ2-3; CDR3aa: ASGQGQGALRSDTQY
v_gene: TRBV6-6; j_gene: TRBJ2-7; CDR3aa: ASSPDSNKQY
v_gene: TRBV28; j_gene: TRBJ2-4; CDR3aa: ATLGTENIQY
v_gene: TRBV7-8; j_gene: TRBJ2-1; CDR3aa: ASSMDRGGEQF
v_gene: TRBV7-9; j_gene: TRBJ2-5; CDR3aa: ASSARRGTSGYQETQY
v_gene: TRBV18; j_gene: TRBJ1-2; CDR3aa: ASSVRGGRSLIDGYT
v_gene: TRBV11-2; j_gene: TRBJ2-7; CDR3aa: ASSWSYEQY
v_gene: TRBV25-1; j_gene: TRBJ2-5; CDR3aa: ASSESEVLKTQY
v_gene: TRBV29-1; j_gene: TRBJ2-2; CDR3aa: SVEEWGAGELF
v_gene: TRBV25-1; j_gene: TRBJ2-3; CDR3aa: ASSEEFGGRSTDTQY
v_gene: TRBV28; j_gene: TRBJ2-1; CDR3aa: ASSFGGALNNEQF